These T cell receptor beta chains were read from a single sample in a study of cytomegalovirus exposure and HLA in healthy donors. Libraries were prepared by immunoSEQ multiplex PCR; TCRdb keeps only in-frame clonotypes and omits some of them. Of over 120,000 clones listed, 75% to 90% are singletons. Input material: PBMCs. All receptors derive from a woman aged 18-29 years in good health and CMV-seropositive. CDR3s include the opening cysteine and the closing phenylalanine or tryptophan. The order of the fields is D gene, J gene, V gene, clone size, CDR3 protein, CDR3 DNA. The D gene is left open where the match is weak. Only some rows state a clone size, as once, few, many or a class for expanded clones.

NA	TRBJ1-2	TRBV15	NA	CATSRGGSQGNYGYTF	TGTGCCACCAGCAGAGGGGGGAGTCAGGGGAACTATGGCTACACCTTC
TRBD2	TRBJ2-3	TRBV19	NA	CASSFNSGGSTDTQYF	TGTGCCAGTAGTTTCAACAGCGGGGGAAGCACAGATACGCAGTATTTT
TRBD1	TRBJ2-7	TRBV4-1	NA	CASSQLIGQGAYEQYF	TGCGCCAGCAGCCAACTCATCGGACAGGGGGCCTACGAGCAGTACTTC
NA	TRBJ2-2	TRBV5-4	NA	CASSPPQGNTGELFF	TGTGCCAGCAGTCCACCACAGGGAAACACCGGGGAGCTGTTTTTT
TRBD1	TRBJ1-4	TRBV6-5	NA	CASSPGTGGEKLFF	TGTGCCAGCAGCCCCGGGACAGGGGGCGAAAAACTGTTTTTT
NA	TRBJ1-1	TRBV5-1	once	CASSFTGTMNTEAFF	TGCGCCAGCAGCTTTACAGGGACCATGAACACTGAAGCTTTCTTT
NA	TRBJ2-5	TRBV11-2	NA	CASSYNRVQETQYF	TGTGCCAGCAGCTATAACAGAGTTCAAGAGACCCAGTACTTC
NA	TRBJ1-1	TRBV7-9	once	CASSLEGGLAEAFF	TGTGCCAGCAGCTTAGAAGGAGGGTTGGCTGAAGCTTTCTTT
TRBD1	TRBJ1-2	TRBV5-1	NA	CASSLDLVGGGYTF	TGCGCCAGCAGCTTGGACCTAGTAGGGGGCGGCTACACCTTC
NA	TRBJ2-1	TRBV5-8	NA	CANPLRGRTHEQFF	TGTGCCAATCCCCTCAGGGGCAGGACCCATGAGCAGTTCTTC
TRBD1	TRBJ1-6	TRBV28	NA	CASFSGTGVSPLHF	TGTGCCAGTTTCTCCGGGACAGGGGTTTCACCCCTCCACTTT
NA	TRBJ2-5	TRBV15	NA	CATSRGATGIQETQYF	TGTGCCACCAGCAGAGGAGCAACAGGGATCCAAGAGACCCAGTACTTC
TRBD2	TRBJ2-2	TRBV5-1	NA	CARYHVRTSGHTGELFF	TGCGCCAGATACCACGTTCGGACTAGCGGGCACACCGGGGAGCTGTTTTTT
TRBD2	TRBJ2-5	TRBV4-2	NA	CASSRAGAETQYF	TGTGCCAGCAGCCGTGCGGGAGCGGAGACCCAGTACTTC
TRBD1	TRBJ2-7	TRBV18	few	CASSRDRESEQYF	TGTGCCAGCTCAAGGGACAGGGAGAGTGAGCAGTACTTC
TRBD2	TRBJ2-3	TRBV6-6	NA	CASRGVTSGADTQYF	TGTGCCAGTCGGGGGGTGACTAGCGGGGCAGATACGCAGTATTTT
TRBD1	TRBJ2-7	TRBV14	NA	CASSFGQGYEQYF	TGTGCCAGCAGCTTTGGACAGGGCTACGAGCAGTACTTC
NA	TRBJ2-7	TRBV12-5	NA	CASGPADRVYEQYF	TGTGCTAGTGGTCCCGCTGACAGAGTCTACGAGCAGTACTTC
NA	TRBJ2-3	TRBV5-6	NA	CASSLTRSSPGTDTQYF	TGTGCCAGCAGCTTGACCCGTTCCTCTCCAGGTACAGATACGCAGTATTTT
TRBD2	TRBJ2-3	TRBV5-8	NA	CASSFAGGKDTQYF	TGTGCCAGCAGCTTTGCGGGGGGTAAGGATACGCAGTATTTT
NA	TRBJ1-5	TRBV6-6	NA	CASSFQGSSNQPQHF	TGTGCCAGCAGTTTTCAGGGGAGTAGCAATCAGCCCCAGCATTTT
NA	TRBJ2-7	TRBV27	NA	CASELRSLTYEQYF	TGTGCCAGCGAGCTCAGGTCTTTAACCTACGAGCAGTACTTC
NA	TRBJ1-1	TRBV5-1	NA	CASSLSSQGGAEAFF	TGCGCCAGCAGCTTGAGTAGTCAGGGCGGCGCTGAAGCTTTCTTT
NA	TRBJ1-1	TRBV29-1	few	CSVGTNTEAFF	TGCAGCGTCGGGACTAACACTGAAGCTTTCTTT
NA	TRBJ1-1	TRBV30	NA	CAWRRVNTEAFF	TGTGCCTGGAGGAGGGTTAACACTGAAGCTTTCTTT
NA	TRBJ1-2	TRBV5-4	NA	CASSTGLAGYTF	TGTGCCAGCAGCACAGGGCTGGCTGGCTACACCTTC
TRBD1	TRBJ1-1	TRBV7-6	NA	CASSRIDRGGTEAFF	TGTGCCAGCAGCCGAATTGACAGGGGGGGGACTGAAGCTTTCTTT
TRBD1	TRBJ1-2	TRBV5-1	NA	CASSSWTGDSGYTF	TGCGCCAGCAGCTCGTGGACAGGGGACAGTGGCTACACCTTC
NA	TRBJ1-2	TRBV28	NA	CASCTVYTRDFNYGYTF	TGTGCCAGCTGTACAGTCTACACCCGGGACTTTAACTATGGCTACACCTTC
TRBD1	TRBJ2-7	TRBV11-3	few	CASSRGQSSYEQYF	TGTGCCAGCAGCCGGGGACAGTCGTCATACGAGCAGTACTTC
TRBD1	TRBJ1-2	TRBV28	few	CASSLGDRKGLDYGYTF	TGTGCCAGCAGTTTAGGGGACAGGAAGGGGCTTGACTATGGCTACACCTTC
NA	TRBJ1-2	TRBV21-1	once	CASSKMTGYGYTF	TGTGCCAGCAGCAAAATGACTGGCTATGGCTACACCTTC
NA	TRBJ2-7	TRBV5-4	NA	CASSQPGVPTYEQYF	TGTGCCAGCAGCCAACCCGGGGTTCCTACCTACGAGCAGTACTTC
NA	TRBJ1-1	TRBV6-1	NA	CASSVRRGGGEAFF	TGTGCCAGCAGTGTGAGGAGGGGAGGTGGCGAAGCTTTCTTT
TRBD2	TRBJ2-3	TRBV2	once	CASSESAGRGGSDTQYF	TGTGCCAGCAGTGAGTCGGCTGGGCGGGGGGGGTCAGATACGCAGTATTTT
NA	TRBJ1-6	TRBV27	once	CASSWRENNSPLHF	TGTGCCAGCAGTTGGAGGGAAAATAATTCACCCCTCCACTTT
TRBD1	TRBJ1-2	TRBV28	NA	CASRTTGGFYGYTF	TGTGCCAGCAGAACGACAGGGGGTTTCTATGGCTACACCTTC
NA	TRBJ1-2	TRBV7-2	NA	CASSLSVSYSFTDSYGYTF	TGTGCCAGCAGCTTATCAGTTTCGTACAGCTTTACCGATTCCTATGGCTACACCTTC
TRBD2	TRBJ2-1	TRBV9	once	CASDPDSGGANEQFF	TGTGCCAGCGACCCGGATAGCGGGGGAGCAAATGAGCAGTTCTTC
TRBD1	TRBJ1-1	TRBV9	NA	CASSVRGQGNTEAFF	TGTGCCAGCAGCGTTCGAGGACAGGGGAACACTGAAGCTTTCTTT
TRBD2	TRBJ2-1	TRBV25-1	few	CACGSASGDNEQFF	TGTGCCTGTGGGTCGGCTAGCGGGGACAATGAGCAGTTCTTC
NA	TRBJ2-3	TRBV19	many	CASSKTATDTQYF	TGTGCCAGTAGTAAGACAGCCACAGATACGCAGTATTTT
NA	TRBJ1-3	TRBV6-5	once	CASRTPSGNTIYF	TGTGCCAGCAGGACACCCTCTGGAAACACCATATATTTT
NA	TRBJ2-2	TRBV27	NA	CASISRGSMFTGELFF	TGTGCCAGCATATCGCGTGGTTCGATGTTCACCGGGGAGCTGTTTTTT
TRBD1	TRBJ1-2	TRBV18	NA	CASSPQGQGYGYTF	TGTGCCAGCTCACCACAAGGACAGGGCTATGGCTACACCTTC
NA	TRBJ2-7	TRBV6-5	once	CASSFGDSTYEQYF	TGTGCCAGCAGTTTCGGGGACTCTACCTACGAGCAGTACTTC
TRBD1	TRBJ1-2	TRBV5-5	NA	CASSWAWGTGYGYTF	TGTGCCAGCAGCTGGGCCTGGGGGACAGGCTATGGCTACACCTTC
NA	TRBJ1-1	TRBV7-9	NA	CASSLRRGEAFF	TGTGCCAGCAGCTTAAGGAGAGGTGAAGCTTTCTTT
NA	TRBJ2-1	TRBV6-5	once	CASSYSTRGGGEQFF	TGTGCCAGCAGTTACTCGACTAGAGGGGGCGGTGAGCAGTTCTTC
NA	TRBJ1-4	TRBV19	NA	CASSIQGGEKLFF	TGTGCCAGTAGTATACAGGGAGGCGAAAAACTGTTTTTT
TRBD2	TRBJ2-1	TRBV9	NA	CASSAGGGHNEQFF	TGTGCCAGCAGCGCGGGAGGGGGGCACAATGAGCAGTTCTTC
TRBD1	TRBJ2-3	TRBV5-6	once	CASSLEGGTGLTQYF	TGTGCCAGCAGCTTGGAAGGGGGGACAGGGTTGACGCAGTATTTT
NA	TRBJ1-5	TRBV6-5	NA	CASRNDRNQPQHF	TGTGCCAGCAGGAACGACAGGAATCAGCCCCAGCATTTT
NA	TRBJ1-4	TRBV13	NA	CASSWSNEKLFF	TGTGCCAGCAGCTGGAGTAATGAAAAACTGTTTTTT
NA	TRBJ2-7	TRBV11-2	many	CASSPPAEEFYEQYF	TGTGCCAGCAGCCCCCCCGCGGAAGAGTTCTACGAGCAGTACTTC
NA	TRBJ1-2	TRBV5-1	NA	CASSPDSNYGYTF	TGCGCCAGCAGCCCCGACAGTAACTATGGCTACACCTTC
NA	TRBJ2-7	TRBV2	NA	CASSDMTGLNYEQYF	TGTGCCAGCAGTGATATGACAGGTCTAAATTACGAGCAGTACTTC
TRBD2	TRBJ2-1	TRBV11-2	NA	CASSPLKGSGGVRDHEQFF	TGTGCCAGCAGCCCCCTCAAGGGTAGCGGGGGGGTTAGGGATCATGAGCAGTTCTTC
TRBD1	TRBJ1-6	TRBV13	NA	CASSSYIRDRDSPLHF	TGTGCCAGCAGCTCCTATATCCGGGACAGAGATTCACCCCTCCACTTT
NA	TRBJ2-3	TRBV7-6	NA	CASSLQGSGLRDTQYF	TGTGCCAGCAGCTTACAGGGTAGTGGGCTCAGAGATACGCAGTATTTT